This T cell receptor (beta chain) stems from a study of tumor and adjacent non-tumor tissue in lung cancer (dated by TCRdb to 2016 to 2019). About the study as a whole: Of the cohort, some 12 patients had adenocarcinoma, 2 had squamous cell carcinoma and 1 had small cell lung cancer. Among the approximately 15 patients, ages ranged from about 31 to 85 years, roughly ten were men and 5 were women, and disease was TNM stage I to III. In total, sequencing yielded approximately 130,000,000 productive TCRbeta reads, which works out to an average of around 4.2 million reads per sample. The study compared bulk TCRbeta repertoires from lung tumor tissue and matched distant non-tumor lung tissue of about 14 lung cancer patients. For each patient, one tumor sample and one normal lung sample were taken, giving approximately 29 paired specimens that underwent TCRbeta CDR3 sequencing. The paper's findings and limits, for the study overall: TCR diversity was significantly higher in younger patients, and greater tumor TCR diversity was associated with shorter overall survival and shorter disease-free survival. The cohort had only about 16 patients, and the authors noted that larger samples and more detailed clinical data are needed. The sequencing platform is not named in the methods, and unique molecular identifiers are not mentioned. Because peripheral blood was not sequenced, blood TCRbeta repertoires in the lung cancer patients of the study were not examined. A significantly larger cumulative share of the repertoire was made up by the top 100 clones in normal lung than in tumor tissue. TCR diversity (inverse Simpson) was significantly higher in tumor than in normal lung tissue (approximately 440 vs 150, P = 0.0075, Mann-Whitney U test).

Notes on this clonotype: Its antigen is currently not known. A junction end diverges from the germline sequence, so it may reflect a read error.

RNA was isolated from bulk, unsorted tissue, and RNA quality was assessed with a NanoDrop ND-1000 and an Agilent 2100. Newly diagnosed lung cancer patients without prior chemotherapy who had been admitted for thoracic surgery in China between August and November 2014 were enrolled as donors. Anyone who had undergone radiotherapy or chemotherapy before, or who had another cancer at the same time, was left out of the study. Surgical tissue pieces of roughly 1-2 cm3 were preserved in RNAlater solution and stored at -80 °C until use. CDR1 and CDR2 are drawn from the germline V gene (reference sequence): DFQATT, SNEGSKA. The CDR3 has 14 amino acids, counting the end cysteine and phenylalanine. Only the CDR3 part of the read is kept: 42 bases, read in frame from the first base. Receptor amplification or capture employed multiplex PCR. Reads for this sample came from an Illumina HiSeq 2500. TCRbeta libraries were constructed through three rounds of nested PCR with primers (Table S4) according to protocols adapted from ARM-PCR. Before sequencing, PCR products in the 200-500 bp range were cut out of the gel and cleaned up using the QIAquick gel extraction kit. The authors' pipeline ran thus. Reads were cleaned using Trimmomatic, were merged into complete CDR3 sequences using FLASH, and were assigned to V(D)J germline segments using MiTCR. Clonal diversity was calculated as the inverse Simpson's index using VDJtools. A read counted as productive if the sequence was in-frame and lacked a premature stop codon. TCRdb reprocessed the public reads (quality trimming at Q25 with fastp, clone calling with MiXCR) and kept in-frame beta chains. CDR3 protein duplicates are merged, each entry listing the most common genes and DNA. The V and J calls follow TCRdb's processing rather than the paper's. This sample comprises 90,000 to 110,000 distinct CDR3 sequences, roughly 75% of them detected only once. The top ten clonotypes cover about 40% of the sample.

Sequencing input: lung tumor tissue. Recombination joined TRBV20-1 with TRBJ2-3, and 15 junctional nucleotides match TRBD2. This TCR was recovered from a woman aged 55-70 years with non-small cell lung cancer. The CDR3 sequence is CSAGLAGGTDAQYF. The nucleotides read TGCAGTGCCGGACTAGCGGGGGGGACAGATGCGCAGTATTTT.